The T cell receptor (beta chain) under discussion was sequenced for a study of T cells in Graves' hyperthyroidism and ophthalmopathy (dated by TCRdb to about 2019). Turning to the overall study: Peripheral blood was collected at initial diagnosis, before any treatment. TCR V-J signatures able to tell the groups apart were searched for in a discovery cohort of more than 90 patients, of whom over 40 had Graves' ophthalmopathy and 57 had stable Graves' hyperthyroidism. An independent validation cohort of fewer than 20 hyperthyroidism patients and about 16 patients who later progressed to ophthalmopathy tested prospective prediction of ophthalmopathy. The roughly 90 discovery patients were divided at random into training and test sets in a 7:3 ratio. In about 6 Graves' hyperthyroidism patients, the study also compared T-cell repertoires from thyroid tissue with T-cell repertoires from blood. After blood sampling, hyperthyroidism patients were treated with methimazole at a starting dose of 30 mg daily, and ophthalmopathy patients were treated with high-dose intravenous methylprednisolone. TCR Vbeta CDR3 sequencing of fewer than 150 peripheral blood samples (fewer than 45 ophthalmopathy, some 75 hyperthyroidism and some 17 progressor patients) is reported in the paper. General findings and caveats noted by the study authors: In validation, the model predicted progression to ophthalmopathy a median of about 6 months before onset, with over 60% sensitivity and around 76% specificity. A 13 V-J signature model separated ophthalmopathy from stable hyperthyroidism, with over 85% sensitivity and just under 84% specificity in cross-validation and 80%/75% in testing. Most expanded thyroid clonotypes (frequency above 0.001) were also found in blood, which suggests that blood repertoires may mirror thyroid immune responses. No statistical method was used to set the sample size in advance, and investigators knew the group allocation.

This clonotype was found a few times. Its antigen remains undetermined. No base quality information exists; no much larger clone differs at one position. The TCR beta CDR3 regions were amplified from the RNA transcripts. For the first round of RT-PCR on the TCR CDR3, the HTBI primer set was used together with the Qiagen OneStep RT-PCR kit. Libraries were constructed in a second round of multiplex PCR, after which size selection and purification were carried out. The libraries were sequenced on an Illumina HiSeq2000 using paired-end 100 bp reads. The original pipeline was this. SOAPnuke was used to process the raw data, with reads discarded if the reads contained adapters or uncalled bases, had a mean Phred below 15, or lacked an exact constant-primer or identifier match. COPE v1.2.5 was used to merge high-quality paired reads, and clonotypes were defined as unique nucleotide sequences. MiTCR v1.1 was used to align clonotypes to the IMGT TRBV, TRBD and TRBJ reference segments. The analysis included only V-J combinations with a frequency above 0.0001, which together covered roughly 99% of the repertoires. The TCS score was defined as F50 (clonal expansion) divided by E x V (chaos), with BLOSUM62-based TCRdist calculated between CDR3 peptides within each V-J. Welch's t-statistics and random forest reduced 450 to 600 V-J features to 13, which were used in a naive Bayes classifier (R e1071). TCRdb took the public reads, trimmed them with fastp at Q25, ran MiXCR for clone calling and kept in-frame beta chains. Rows matching on CDR3 protein sequence are summarized as one entry with the most common DNA and genes. The V and J calls, along with clone size, are taken from TCRdb and not from the paper's own processing. The sample table records under 300,000 distinct CDR3 sequences; about 20% of these occur just once. Around two thirds of the sample comes from the top ten.

The CDR3 holds 12 amino acids from the cysteine to the phenylalanine. The kept DNA is CDR3 alone, 36 bases in frame from the first base. The trim is 1 base for V and 12 bases for J, with a gap of 12 bases between the germline ends. Ophthalmopathy patients had moderately to severely active disease, with a Clinical Activity Score of 3 or more, a NOSPECS grade of 4 or more, and a disease duration of less than 3 months. Any patient with an uncontrolled infection, another autoimmune disease, pregnancy or lactation was excluded. Diagnoses were established on the basis of clinical symptoms, serum thyroxine and TRAb, thyroid ultrasound, and orbital computed tomography. PBMCs were separated from roughly 10 ml of fresh peripheral blood using Ficoll-Paque density gradient centrifugation. Total RNA was extracted using Trizol reagent, and RNA quality was assessed on an Agilent 2100 Bioanalyzer.

Sequenced material: blood. The chain is encoded by TRBV12-3 or TRBV12-4 joined to TRBJ1-1; no D gene can be assigned with confidence. This clonotype was sampled from a man aged 30-40 years with Graves' ophthalmopathy. The base sequence is TGTGCCAGCAGTTTAGATAGTCGGGAGTCTTTCTTT. This gives the protein CASSLDSRESFF.